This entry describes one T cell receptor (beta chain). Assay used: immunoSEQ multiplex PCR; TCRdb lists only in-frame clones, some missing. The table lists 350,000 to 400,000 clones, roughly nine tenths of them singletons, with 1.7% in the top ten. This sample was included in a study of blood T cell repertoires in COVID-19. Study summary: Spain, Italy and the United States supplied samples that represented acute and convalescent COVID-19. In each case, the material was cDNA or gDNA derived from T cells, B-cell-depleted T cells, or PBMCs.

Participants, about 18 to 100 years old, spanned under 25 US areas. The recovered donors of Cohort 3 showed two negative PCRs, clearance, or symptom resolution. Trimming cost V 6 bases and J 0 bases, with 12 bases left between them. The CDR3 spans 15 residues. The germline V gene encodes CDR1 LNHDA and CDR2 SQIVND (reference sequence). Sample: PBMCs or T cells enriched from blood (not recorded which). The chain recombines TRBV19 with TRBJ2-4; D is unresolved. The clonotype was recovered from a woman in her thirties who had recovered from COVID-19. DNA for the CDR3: TGTGCCAGTAGCTTAAACAACCCAGCCAAAAACATTCAGTACTTC. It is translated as CASSLNNPAKNIQYF.